Shown below are 32 T cell receptor beta chains from a single sample sequenced in a study of blood T cells in healthy people across ages. A J-beta primer mix and a sample-barcoded 5' primer were used in a second PCR of roughly 6 to 11 cycles. One entry per CDR3 protein, called by TCRdb with MiXCR from the 5' RACE reads. The table has around 1.5 million distinct CDR3 sequences, around 35% seen once. The sequenced sample was blood. These receptors came from a woman in her 30s in good health.

This clonotype has only a few counts. This chain joins TRBV4-1 and TRBJ2-4, with 7 bases fitting TRBD1. CDR3 length: 18 residues. The trim removed 7 bases at V and 3 bases at J, leaving 18 bases unmatched. CDR1 is MGHRA, CDR2 YSYEKL, per germline. The CDR3 nucleotides are TGCGCCAGCATGGTTACCGGACAGGCGACTCGGGGCAAAAACATTCAGTACTTC. Amino acids: CASMVTGQATRGKNIQYF.

This clonotype was detected many times. The gene calls are TRBV4-1 and TRBJ2-7; 8 nucleotides line up with TRBD1. V trimming: 1 base; J trimming: 2 bases; junction bases outside the gene matches: 10. This CDR3 is 17 amino acids long. Germline lookup yields CDR1 MGHRA and CDR2 YSYEKL. The CDR3 sequence is CASSQGFRDRPPYEQYF. The CDR3 DNA follows: TGCGCCAGCAGCCAAGGGTTCCGGGACAGGCCCCCCTACGAGCAGTACTTC.

This rearrangement joins TRBV21-1 to TRBJ2-1; the table's D call, TRBD2, was not checked against the DNA. TRBV21-1 is an annotated pseudogene. This CDR3 has 17 amino acids. CDR3 sequence: CASSKERVRGAYNEQFF. The CDR3 coding sequence is TGTGCCAGCAGCAAAGAGAGGGTCAGGGGCGCTTACAATGAGCAGTTCTTC.

This chain uses TRBV2 with TRBJ2-3; a weak D match, TRBD2 (6 bases). The V gene lost 2 bases and the J gene lost 2 bases, with 14 bases spanning the gap. In germline, CDR1 is SNHLY, CDR2 FYNNEI. The CDR3 contains 16 residues. Here the CDR3 DNA reads TGTGCCAGCAGTGAATGGCGGGACCCGTTCACAGATACGCAGTATTTT. Encoded protein: CASSEWRDPFTDTQYF.

This clonotype was seen more than once but under ten times. The V and J genes are TRBV27 and TRBJ2-1; D is unclear. CDR3 length: 13 residues. Looked up from germline, CDR1 is MNHEY and CDR2 is SMNVEV (reference sequence). V was clipped by 6 bases and J by 5 bases, with 11 bases between them. The DNA for the CDR3 is TGTGCCAGCAGCCCCGGCCACCACAATGAGCAGTTCTTC. The encoded protein is CASSPGHHNEQFF.

The rearrangement uses TRBV7-3 and TRBJ1-2; D is possibly TRBD1 (5 bases). Trimming removed 5 bases at V and 8 bases at J, with 15 bases between. Germline loops: CDR1 SGHTA, CDR2 FQGTGA. CDR3 length: 13 amino acids. Here the CDR3 reads CASSLDSRQGYTF. CDR3 DNA sequence: TGTGCCAGCAGCCTAGACAGCAGACAGGGCTACACCTTC.

V and J are TRBV30 and TRBJ2-4; the D is unclear. This CDR3 region has 13 residues. CDR1 and CDR2 from the germline V gene are GTSNPN and SVGIG (reference sequence). Trimming cost V 2 bases and J 2 bases, with 7 bases left between them. CDR3 region: CAWSLIPKNIQYF. The CDR3 region has the DNA TGTGCCTGGAGTCTTATTCCCAAAAACATTCAGTACTTC.

This clonotype was observed a few times. V usage is TRBV4-1 and J usage is TRBJ1-2; possibly TRBD1 for D (5 bases). V was pared by 0 bases and J by 4 bases, with 12 bases between. The CDR3 extends over 15 amino acids. Germline CDR1 reads MGHRA; CDR2 reads YSYEKL. This chain's CDR3 is CASSQEDQGSYGYTF. CDR3 sequence (DNA): TGCGCCAGCAGCCAAGAAGACCAGGGCAGCTATGGCTACACCTTC.

The chain carries TRBV2 and TRBJ2-7; 9 positions match TRBD2. Per germline, CDR1 SNHLY and CDR2 FYNNEI. Unmatched junction bases numbered 5, after V lost 7 bases and J lost 4 bases. CDR3 length: 13 amino acids. In DNA form, the CDR3 reads TGTGCCAGCATGGTCAGCGGGGGGTACGAGCAGTACTTC. Encoded protein: CASMVSGGYEQYF.

This clonotype has only a few counts. V gene TRBV15 combines with J gene TRBJ1-6; no firm D call. This CDR3 has 16 residues. V shed 1 base and J shed 8 bases, with 15 bases lying between them. Germline loops: CDR1 LNHNV, CDR2 YYDKDF (reference sequence). CDR3 protein: CATSRGPGGIDSPLHF. The CDR3 DNA sequence: TGTGCCACCAGCAGAGGGCCGGGAGGGATAGATTCACCCCTCCACTTT.

This clonotype was picked up a small number of times. This chain connects TRBV7-2 to TRBJ2-1, with a tentative D call TRBD2 (5 bases). The V and J ends lost 5 bases and 3 bases respectively, with 11 bases between them. The CDR3 has 14 residues. Germline values: CDR1 SGHTA, CDR2 FQGNSA. CDR3 sequence (DNA): TGTGCCAGCAGCATTGGACTTAACTACAATGAGCAGTTCTTC. It translates to CASSIGLNYNEQFF.

The chain uses TRBV6-6 and TRBJ2-2; D is undetermined. Germline V CDR1 and CDR2: MNHNY, SVGAGI (reference sequence). V lost 6 bases, J lost 6 bases, and 14 bases lay in between. The CDR3 has 14 amino acids. The CDR3 bases are TGTGCCAGCAGCCCCATTGCGATCGCCGGGGAGCTGTTTTTT. It is translated as CASSPIAIAGELFF.

The CDR3 spells CSARGARASRNYGYTF. The CDR3 DNA reads TGCAGTGCTAGAGGCGCCAGGGCATCGCGTAACTATGGCTACACCTTC. The gene calls are TRBV20-1 and TRBJ1-2; weak D call: TRBD1 (5 bases). Germline V gives CDR1 DFQATT, CDR2 SNEGSKA (reference sequence). The CDR3 totals 16 residues. The V gene lost 1 base and the J gene lost 1 base, with 16 bases spanning the gap.

The chain links TRBV5-1 to TRBJ2-3, with 15 bases that match TRBD2. The V segment lost 2 bases and the J segment 5 bases; nucleotides outside the gene matches: 6. CDR3 length equals 17 residues. Germline V gene sequence: CDR1 SGHRS, CDR2 YFSETQ. CDR3 DNA sequence: TGCGCCAGCAGCTTATACGGGACTAGCGGGAGGCTAGATACGCAGTATTTT. Amino acid sequence: CASSLYGTSGRLDTQYF.

CDR3 in amino acids: CASSEVRQAPGYTF. The CDR3 nucleotides read TGTGCCAGCAGTGAAGTGAGACAGGCGCCTGGCTACACCTTC. V and J are TRBV6-1 and TRBJ1-2; perhaps TRBD1 as D (6 bases). CDR1 is MNHNS and CDR2 is SASEGT in the germline V gene. The V end lost 1 base, the J end lost 7 bases, and 13 bases lay between the germline ends. There are 14 residues in the CDR3.

The gene calls are TRBV3-1 and TRBJ2-3; a possible D gene is TRBD2 (6 bases). The CDR3 runs 13 residues. Trimming cost V 4 bases and J 14 bases, with 19 bases left between them. Germline CDR1 LGHDT, CDR2 YNNKEL (reference sequence). For the CDR3, the DNA is TGTGCCAGCAGCCCCACCGGGAGACGCCCTAGGTATTTT. This translates into CASSPTGRRPRYF.

This clonotype turned up a few times. The chain couples TRBV7-6 to TRBJ2-5; maybe TRBD1 (6 bases). The CDR3 has 18 amino acids. Germline V lookup: CDR1 SGHVS, CDR2 FNYEAQ. With 8 bases removed from V and 1 base from J, the gap between germline ends came to 26 bases. The CDR3 sequence is CASRRLITTGLSQETQYF. The CDR3 nucleotides are TGTGCCAGCCGAAGACTAATCACGACAGGACTCTCCCAAGAGACCCAGTACTTC. Supplemented by reference TRBV7-6 and TRBJ2-5, the full variable domain reads GAGVSQSPRYKVTKRGQDVALRCDPISGHVSLYWYRQALGQGPEFLTYFNYEAQQDKSGLPNDRFSAERPEGSISTLTIQRTEQRDSAMYRCASRRLITTGLSQETQYFGPGTRLLVL.

The chain links TRBV30 to TRBJ2-7; D is undetermined. The J call may be incorrect, as the DNA end agrees better with TRBJ2-5. Per germline, CDR1 GTSNPN and CDR2 SVGIG (reference sequence). This CDR3 region has 11 residues. CDR3 bases: TGTGCCTGGAGTTCTGCCGAGACCCAGTACTTC. This codes for CAWSSAETQYF.

This chain uses TRBV20-1 with TRBJ2-4; no clear D gene. The ends were cut back, 6 bases at V and 7 bases at J, with 19 bases in the middle. Looked up from germline, CDR1 is DFQATT and CDR2 is SNEGSKA (reference sequence). The CDR3 runs to 14 residues. The CDR3 nucleotides read TGCAGTGCCCGAGTTTGGGCGAGTGAGAACATTCAGTACTTC. Translated: CSARVWASENIQYF.

The chain has TRBV6-5 and TRBJ1-2, with D maybe TRBD1 (5 bases). V was pared by 5 bases and J by 8 bases, with 18 bases between. The CDR3 has 14 amino acids. The V gene's germline CDR1 is MNHEY and CDR2 SVGAGI. CDR3 sequence reads: CASSKPGRPKGYTF. The CDR3 region has the DNA TGTGCCAGCAGTAAACCGGGACGGCCTAAAGGCTACACCTTC.

In its sample, this clonotype was seen a few times. The V and J genes are TRBV2 and TRBJ2-3; TRBD2 agrees at 9 bases. Unmatched junction bases numbered 15, after V lost 8 bases and J lost 0 bases. The CDR3 sequence is 18 residues long. Germline CDR1 reads SNHLY; CDR2 reads FYNNEI. CDR3: CASRGTLAGKSSTDTQYF. CDR3 DNA sequence: TGTGCCAGCCGGGGGACCCTAGCGGGGAAGTCCAGCACAGATACGCAGTATTTT.

J is TRBJ1-5 and V is TRBV20-1, with no clear D. Germline-derived CDR1 and CDR2 are DFQATT and SNEGSKA (reference sequence). CDR3 length equals 13 residues. V was trimmed by 6 bases and J by 9 bases, leaving 18 bases between them. The CDR3 region is CSALPAGGRPQHF. The CDR3 bases are TGCAGTGCCCTACCTGCGGGAGGTCGGCCCCAGCATTTT.

This clonotype was observed at least ten times. The chain uses TRBV13 and TRBJ2-3; D uncertain. The CDR3 contains 12 residues. Trimming stripped 2 bases from V and 6 bases from J, with 6 bases between. Germline V gives CDR1 PRHDT, CDR2 FYEKMQ (reference sequence). The CDR3 loop reads CASSLSSDTQYF. In nucleotides, the CDR3 is TGTGCCAGCAGCTTAAGTTCGGATACGCAGTATTTT.

The chain recombines TRBV20-1 with TRBJ1-1; 7 nucleotides line up with TRBD1. Germline lookup yields CDR1 DFQATT and CDR2 SNEGSKA (reference sequence). The junction had 13 bases not matched to a gene; V was cut back by 6 bases and J by 0 bases. CDR3 length equals 16 residues. The CDR3 sequence is CSARPELGQMNTEAFF. The CDR3 DNA sequence: TGCAGTGCCAGACCCGAATTGGGACAGATGAACACTGAAGCTTTCTTT.

This clonotype was counted ten times or more. The chain is built from TRBV29-1 and TRBJ2-1; no clear D gene. V was trimmed by 6 bases and J by 14 bases, leaving 8 bases between them. The CDR3 is made up of 8 amino acids. Germline loops: CDR1 SQVTM, CDR2 ANQGSEA. CDR3 in amino acids: CSVPTEFF. The CDR3, as DNA: TGCAGCGTCCCGACTGAGTTCTTC.

The chain combines TRBV15 with TRBJ2-5; D uncertain. Trimming cost V 4 bases and J 7 bases, with 10 bases left between them. Germline V CDR1 and CDR2: LNHNV, YYDKDF (reference sequence). The length of the CDR3 is 12 residues. The CDR3 loop reads CATSTVPGTQYF. CDR3 DNA: TGTGCCACCAGCACGGTCCCGGGGACCCAGTACTTC.

Concerning this clonotype: The junction differs from germline at one of its ends, possibly a read error. The genes are TRBV20-1 and TRBJ1-6; unclear D gene. In germline, CDR1 is DFQATT, CDR2 SNEGSKA (reference sequence). CDR3 size: 14 residues. CDR3 sequence: CSTRGRDNNSPLHF. CDR3 coding DNA: TGCAGTACTAGAGGGAGAGACAATAATTCACCCCTCCACTTT.

The chain carries TRBV20-1 and TRBJ2-1; perhaps TRBD2 as D (7 bases). Germline V lookup: CDR1 DFQATT, CDR2 SNEGSKA (reference sequence). V lost 6 bases and J 7 bases, leaving 19 bases between the germline ends. The CDR3 is made up of 14 amino acids. CDR3 DNA sequence: TGCAGTGCCCGGGTCAGAGGGGGGGGTAATGAGCAGTTCTTC. It encodes CSARVRGGGNEQFF.

As for this clonotype: This clone may be a read error of a much larger clone one base away. This chain joins TRBV29-1 and TRBJ2-7; D call uncertain. The CDR3 is 11 amino acids. Germline V lookup: CDR1 SQVTM, CDR2 ANQGSEA. The ends were cut back, 5 bases at V and 6 bases at J, with 11 bases in the middle. The CDR3 nucleotides are TGCAGCGTTTCTTGGTTGGGCGAGCAGTACTTC. Amino acid sequence: CSVSWLGEQYF.

This clonotype was recorded at least ten times. The gene calls are TRBV6-6 and TRBJ2-5; no reliable D call. Germline V CDR1 and CDR2: MNHNY, SVGAGI (reference sequence). V was clipped by 2 bases and J by 5 bases, with 6 bases between them. The CDR3 length is 12 residues. This chain's CDR3 is CASSYVRETQYF. CDR3 in DNA: TGTGCCAGCAGTTACGTTCGGGAGACCCAGTACTTC.

The V gene is TRBV27, the J gene TRBJ2-1; D ambiguous. The CDR3 runs 15 residues. Germline V gene data show CDR1 as MNHEY and CDR2 as SMNVEV (reference sequence). Between the trimmed V and J ends, which lost 5 bases and 0 bases, there was a span of 11 bases. CDR3 region: CASSPSVNSYNEQFF. CDR3 nucleotides: TGTGCCAGCAGTCCGTCGGTTAACTCCTACAATGAGCAGTTCTTC.

The gene calls are TRBV11-2 and TRBJ2-5; possibly TRBD2 for D (5 bases). The CDR3 is 16 amino acids. Germline values: CDR1 SGHAT, CDR2 FQNNGV. The V end was cut by 2 bases, the J end by 2 bases, with 15 bases between. CDR3 sequence reads: CASSLLGGSIQETQYF. The CDR3 DNA reads as TGTGCCAGCAGCTTACTGGGTGGGAGCATACAAGAGACCCAGTACTTC.